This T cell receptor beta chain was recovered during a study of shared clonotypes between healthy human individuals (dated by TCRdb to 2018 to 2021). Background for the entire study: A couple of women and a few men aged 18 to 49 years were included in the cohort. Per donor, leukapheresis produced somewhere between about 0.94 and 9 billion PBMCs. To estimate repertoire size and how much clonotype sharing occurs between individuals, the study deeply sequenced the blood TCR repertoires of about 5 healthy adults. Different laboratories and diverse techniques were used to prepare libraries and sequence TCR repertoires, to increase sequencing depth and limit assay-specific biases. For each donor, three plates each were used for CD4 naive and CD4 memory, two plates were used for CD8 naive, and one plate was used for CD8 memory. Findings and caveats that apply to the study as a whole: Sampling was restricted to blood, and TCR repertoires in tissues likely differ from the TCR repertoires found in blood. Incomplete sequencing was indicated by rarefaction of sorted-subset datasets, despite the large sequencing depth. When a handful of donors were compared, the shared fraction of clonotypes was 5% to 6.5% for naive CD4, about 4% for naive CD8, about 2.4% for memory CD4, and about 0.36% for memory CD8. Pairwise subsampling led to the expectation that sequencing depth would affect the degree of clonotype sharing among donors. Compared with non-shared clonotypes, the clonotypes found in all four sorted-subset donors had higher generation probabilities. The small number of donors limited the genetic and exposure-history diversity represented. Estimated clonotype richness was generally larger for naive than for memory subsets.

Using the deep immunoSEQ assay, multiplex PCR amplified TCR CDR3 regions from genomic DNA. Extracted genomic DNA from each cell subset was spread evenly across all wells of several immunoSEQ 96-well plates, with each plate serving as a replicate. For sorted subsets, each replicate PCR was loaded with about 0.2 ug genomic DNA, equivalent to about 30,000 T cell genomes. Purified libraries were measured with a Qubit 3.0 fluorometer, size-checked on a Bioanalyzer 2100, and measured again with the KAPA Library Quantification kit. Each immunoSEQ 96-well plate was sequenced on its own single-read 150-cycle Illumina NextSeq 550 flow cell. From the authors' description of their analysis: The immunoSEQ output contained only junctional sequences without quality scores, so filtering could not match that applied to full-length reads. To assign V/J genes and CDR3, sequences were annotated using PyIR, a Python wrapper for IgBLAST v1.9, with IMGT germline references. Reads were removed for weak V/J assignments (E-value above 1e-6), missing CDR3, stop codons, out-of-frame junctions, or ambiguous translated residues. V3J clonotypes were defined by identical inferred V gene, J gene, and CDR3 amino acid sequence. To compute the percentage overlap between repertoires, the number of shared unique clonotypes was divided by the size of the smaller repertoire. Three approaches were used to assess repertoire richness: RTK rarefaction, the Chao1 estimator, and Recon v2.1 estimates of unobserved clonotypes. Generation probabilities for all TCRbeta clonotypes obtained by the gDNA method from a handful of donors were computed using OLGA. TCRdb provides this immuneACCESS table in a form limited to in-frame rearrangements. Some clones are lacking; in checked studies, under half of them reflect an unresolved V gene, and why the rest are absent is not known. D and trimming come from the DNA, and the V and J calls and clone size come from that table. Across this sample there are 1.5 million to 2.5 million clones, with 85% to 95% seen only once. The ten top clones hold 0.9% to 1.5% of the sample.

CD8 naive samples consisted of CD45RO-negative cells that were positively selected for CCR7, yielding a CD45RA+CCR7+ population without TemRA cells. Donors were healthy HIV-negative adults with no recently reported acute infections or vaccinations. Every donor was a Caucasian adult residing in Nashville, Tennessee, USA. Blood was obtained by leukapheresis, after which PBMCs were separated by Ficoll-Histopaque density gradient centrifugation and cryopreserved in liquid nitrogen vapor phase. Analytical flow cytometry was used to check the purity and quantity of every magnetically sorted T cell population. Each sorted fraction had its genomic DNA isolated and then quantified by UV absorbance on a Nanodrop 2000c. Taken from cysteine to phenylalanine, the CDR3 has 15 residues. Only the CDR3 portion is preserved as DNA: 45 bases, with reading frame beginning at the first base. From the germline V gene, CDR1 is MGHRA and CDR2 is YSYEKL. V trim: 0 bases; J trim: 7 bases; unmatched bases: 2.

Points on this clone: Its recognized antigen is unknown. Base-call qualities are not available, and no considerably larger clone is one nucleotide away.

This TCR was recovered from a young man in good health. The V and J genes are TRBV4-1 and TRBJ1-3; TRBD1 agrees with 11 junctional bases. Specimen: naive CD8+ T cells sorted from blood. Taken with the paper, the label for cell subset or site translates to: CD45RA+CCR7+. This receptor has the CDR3 CASSQDRTGGNTIYF. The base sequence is TGCGCCAGCAGCCAAGACCGGACAGGGGGCAACACCATATATTTT.